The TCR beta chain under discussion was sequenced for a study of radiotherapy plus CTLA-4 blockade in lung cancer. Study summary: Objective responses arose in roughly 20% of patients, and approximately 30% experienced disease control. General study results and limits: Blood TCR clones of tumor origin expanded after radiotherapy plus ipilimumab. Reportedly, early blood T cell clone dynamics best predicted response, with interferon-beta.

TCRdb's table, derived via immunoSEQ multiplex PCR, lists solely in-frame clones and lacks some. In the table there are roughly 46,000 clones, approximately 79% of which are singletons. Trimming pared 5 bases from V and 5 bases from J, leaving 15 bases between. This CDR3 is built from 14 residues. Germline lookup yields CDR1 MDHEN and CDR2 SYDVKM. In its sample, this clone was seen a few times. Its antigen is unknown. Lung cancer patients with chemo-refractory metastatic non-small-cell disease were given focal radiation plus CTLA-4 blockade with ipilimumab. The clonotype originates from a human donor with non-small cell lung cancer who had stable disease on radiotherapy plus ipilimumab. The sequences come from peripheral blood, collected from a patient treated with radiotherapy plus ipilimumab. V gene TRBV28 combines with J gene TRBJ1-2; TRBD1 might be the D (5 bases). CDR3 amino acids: CASSVSREGYGYTF. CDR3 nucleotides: TGTGCCAGCAGTGTTTCCAGGGAAGGGTATGGCTACACCTTC.